One T cell receptor (beta chain) is described in this entry. This record belongs to a study of blood T cell repertoires in COVID-19. For the study at large: The United States, Italy and Spain were the sources of the acute and convalescent COVID-19 samples.

TCRdb's copy holds only in-frame clones and misses some; the assay was immunoSEQ multiplex PCR. The data show about 430,000 clones, 70% to 90% seen once. The CDR3 totals 14 residues. Germline CDR1 and CDR2: SGHKS and YYEKEE (reference sequence). V trimming: 4 bases; J trimming: 4 bases; junction bases outside the gene matches: 7. Those who participated ranged in age from roughly 18 to 95 years and resided in approximately 23 US areas. Participant-given clinical history determined each cohort assignment. The sample taken for sequencing was PBMCs or T cells enriched from blood (not recorded which). The TCR comes from a woman between 18 and 29 years old who had been exposed to COVID-19. The chain employs TRBV5-5 and TRBJ1-2; TRBD1 aligns across 7 bases. The CDR3 sequence: CASSRPGQTYGYTF. The CDR3 DNA is TGTGCCAGCAGCAGGCCGGGACAGACCTATGGCTACACCTTC.